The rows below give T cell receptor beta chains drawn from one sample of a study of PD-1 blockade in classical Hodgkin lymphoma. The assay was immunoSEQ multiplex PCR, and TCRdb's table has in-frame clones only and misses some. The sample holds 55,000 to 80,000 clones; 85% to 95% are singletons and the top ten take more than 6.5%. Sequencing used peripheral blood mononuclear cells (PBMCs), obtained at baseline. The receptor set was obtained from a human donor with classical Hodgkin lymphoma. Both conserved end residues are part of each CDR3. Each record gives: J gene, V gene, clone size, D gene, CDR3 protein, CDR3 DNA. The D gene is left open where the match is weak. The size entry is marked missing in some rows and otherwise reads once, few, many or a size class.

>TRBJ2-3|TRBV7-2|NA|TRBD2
CASSLVLAGGADTQYF
TGTGCCAGCAGCTTAGTTCTGGCGGGAGGCGCAGATACGCAGTATTTT
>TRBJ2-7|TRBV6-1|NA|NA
CASNKQGNEQYF
TGTGCCAGCAATAAACAGGGTAACGAGCAGTACTTC
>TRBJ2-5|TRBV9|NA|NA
CASSAGHLQETQYF
TGTGCCAGCAGCGCGGGACATCTACAAGAGACCCAGTACTTC
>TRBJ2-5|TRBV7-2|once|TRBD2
CASTDGTSGRPHQETQYF
TGTGCCAGCACCGATGGGACTAGCGGGAGGCCTCACCAAGAGACCCAGTACTTC
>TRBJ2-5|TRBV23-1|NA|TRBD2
CASPHTGQGTSTSGTSQYF
TGCGCCAGCCCCCATACGGGACAGGGTACATCGACTAGCGGGACGTCCCAGTACTTC
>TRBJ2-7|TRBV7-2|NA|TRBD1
CASSRTGQGAYEQYF
TGTGCCAGCAGCCGCACAGGACAGGGAGCCTACGAGCAGTACTTC
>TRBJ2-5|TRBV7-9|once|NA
CASSGEGQAETQYF
TGTGCCAGCAGCGGCGAGGGCCAAGCGGAGACCCAGTACTTC
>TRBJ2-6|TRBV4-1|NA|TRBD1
CASSQFSAGTDTGANVLTF
TGCGCCAGCAGCCAATTCTCCGCAGGGACAGACACTGGGGCCAACGTCCTGACTTTC
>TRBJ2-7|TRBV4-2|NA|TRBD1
CASSQAGQATYEQYF
TGTGCCAGCAGCCAAGCGGGACAGGCTACCTACGAGCAGTACTTC
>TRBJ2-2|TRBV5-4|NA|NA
CASSFRTENTGELFF
TGTGCCAGCAGCTTCAGGACAGAAAACACCGGGGAGCTGTTTTTT
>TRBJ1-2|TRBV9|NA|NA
CASSVVPSSLGGGGYTF
TGTGCCAGCAGCGTAGTGCCCAGCTCACTAGGGGGAGGGGGCTACACCTTC
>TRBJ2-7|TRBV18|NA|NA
CASSLGPRDEQYF
TGTGCCAGCTCACTTGGACCGAGGGACGAGCAGTACTTC
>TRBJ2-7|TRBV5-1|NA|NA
CASSFDPTGTYEQYF
TGCGCCAGCAGCTTTGACCCGACAGGTACCTACGAGCAGTACTTC
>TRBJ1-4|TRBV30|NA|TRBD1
CACDRGPATNEKLFF
TGTGCCTGCGACAGGGGACCTGCAACTAATGAAAAACTGTTTTTT
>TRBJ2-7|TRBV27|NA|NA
CASSLTPAYEQYF
TGTGCCAGCAGTTTAACCCCGGCCTACGAGCAGTACTTC
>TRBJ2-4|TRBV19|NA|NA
CASSMGDIQYF
TGTGCCAGTAGTATGGGGGACATTCAGTACTTC